A selection of T cell receptor beta chains follows, all from one sample in a study of a mutant IDH1 vaccine in newly diagnosed glioma. Sequenced by immunoSEQ multiplex PCR; TCRdb stores in-frame clones only, minus some. The repertoire has about 98,000 clones, roughly 90% of them found once; the top ten carry roughly 0.6%. The specimen was PBMCs, collected from a glioma patient treated with radiotherapy, temozolomide or both. These receptors were collected from a woman aged 45-65 years with glioma. The CDR3 runs from the conserved cysteine through the conserved F or W. Each record gives: CDR3 protein, clone size, D gene, V gene. D genes are given only for firm matches. Clone size appears in some rows only: once, few, many, or a class for an expanded clone.

CDR3: CASSIGPGGDLRGQPQHF
size: -
D: TRBD1
V: TRBV19

CDR3: CASSLGTESNQPQHF
size: -
D: -
V: TRBV5-1

CDR3: CASSLTGTTGELFF
size: once
D: TRBD1
V: TRBV5-1

CDR3: CASRTTGRDYGYTF
size: -
D: TRBD1
V: TRBV11-2

CDR3: CASSSLRMGEKLFF
size: once
D: -
V: TRBV7-2

CDR3: CASSVEAGFGNEQFF
size: once
D: -
V: TRBV9

CDR3: CASSFTPLGTEAFF
size: few
D: -
V: TRBV7-3

CDR3: CASSLGAGDTQYF
size: -
D: -
V: TRBV7-2

CDR3: CASSPWDQGREQFF
size: once
D: -
V: TRBV27

CDR3: CASSNPPGGQEQYF
size: -
D: TRBD2
V: TRBV7-2

CDR3: CASSPTENTDTQYF
size: -
D: -
V: TRBV7-9

CDR3: CASSQDSRPSGLFYNEQFF
size: -
D: -
V: TRBV4-2

CDR3: CASSTGRGRVNTEAFF
size: -
D: -
V: TRBV18

CDR3: CAWSQLLDTRGNQPQHF
size: -
D: -
V: TRBV30

CDR3: CASSTGRLSGANVLTF
size: -
D: -
V: TRBV4-1

CDR3: CASSGVMTGGNTDTQYF
size: once
D: -
V: TRBV21-1

CDR3: CASTLLGLNTEAFF
size: -
D: -
V: TRBV5-1

CDR3: CASTRAGVRRGQYF
size: -
D: TRBD2
V: TRBV28

CDR3: CASSDMDSSYNSPLHF
size: few
D: -
V: TRBV18

CDR3: CSVELGQRDHNEQFF
size: -
D: -
V: TRBV29-1

CDR3: CASSYSQGRQPQHF
size: -
D: -
V: TRBV6-5

CDR3: CASSPRTGMGTNEKLFF
size: -
D: TRBD1
V: TRBV5-5

CDR3: CASSQGGVRANEKLFF
size: -
D: -
V: TRBV21-1

CDR3: CASTKPDRNNQPQHF
size: once
D: -
V: TRBV6-6